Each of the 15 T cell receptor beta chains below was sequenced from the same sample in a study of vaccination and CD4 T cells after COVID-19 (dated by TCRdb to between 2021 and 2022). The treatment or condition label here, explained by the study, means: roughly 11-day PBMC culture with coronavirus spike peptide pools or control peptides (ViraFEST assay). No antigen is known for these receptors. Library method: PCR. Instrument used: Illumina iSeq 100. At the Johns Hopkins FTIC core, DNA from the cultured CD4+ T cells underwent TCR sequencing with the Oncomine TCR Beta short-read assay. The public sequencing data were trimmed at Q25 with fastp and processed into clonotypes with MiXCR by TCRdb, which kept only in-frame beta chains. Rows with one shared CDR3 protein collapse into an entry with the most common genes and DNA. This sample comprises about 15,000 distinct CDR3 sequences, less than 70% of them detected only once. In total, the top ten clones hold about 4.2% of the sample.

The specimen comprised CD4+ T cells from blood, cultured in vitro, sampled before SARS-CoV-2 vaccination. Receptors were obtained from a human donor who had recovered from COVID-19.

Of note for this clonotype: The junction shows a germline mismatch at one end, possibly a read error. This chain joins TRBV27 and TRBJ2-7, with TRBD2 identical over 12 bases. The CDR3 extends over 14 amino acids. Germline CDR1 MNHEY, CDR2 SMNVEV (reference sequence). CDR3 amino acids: CASRRTSGTYEQYF. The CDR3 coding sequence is TGTGCCAGCAGGAGGACTAGCGGGACGTACGAACAGTACTTC.

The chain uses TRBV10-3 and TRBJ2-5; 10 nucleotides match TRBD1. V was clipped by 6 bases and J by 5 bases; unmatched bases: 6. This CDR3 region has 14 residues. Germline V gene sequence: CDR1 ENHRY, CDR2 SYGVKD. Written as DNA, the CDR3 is TGTGCCATCAGGCCGGGACAGGGGTTGGAGACCCAGTACTTC. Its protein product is CAIRPGQGLETQYF.

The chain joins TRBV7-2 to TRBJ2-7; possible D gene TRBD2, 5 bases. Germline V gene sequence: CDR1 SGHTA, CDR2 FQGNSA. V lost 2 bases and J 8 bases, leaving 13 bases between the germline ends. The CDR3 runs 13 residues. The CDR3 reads CASSLQGRAQQYF. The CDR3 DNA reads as TGTGCCAGCAGCTTACAAGGGCGGGCGCAGCAGTACTTC.

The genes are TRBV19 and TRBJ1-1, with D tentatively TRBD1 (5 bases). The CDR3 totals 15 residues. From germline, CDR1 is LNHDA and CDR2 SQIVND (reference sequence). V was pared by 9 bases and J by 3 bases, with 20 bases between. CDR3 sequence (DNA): TGTGCCAGCACATCCGGGCAGGGTGTGTACACTGAAGCTTTCTTT. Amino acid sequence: CASTSGQGVYTEAFF.

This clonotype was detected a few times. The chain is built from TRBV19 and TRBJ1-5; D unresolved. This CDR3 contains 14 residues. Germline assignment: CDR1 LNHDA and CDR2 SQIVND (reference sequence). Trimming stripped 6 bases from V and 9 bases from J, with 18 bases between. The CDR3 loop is CASSQQGESLPQHF. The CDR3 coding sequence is TGTGCCAGTAGCCAACAAGGAGAAAGTTTGCCCCAGCATTTT.

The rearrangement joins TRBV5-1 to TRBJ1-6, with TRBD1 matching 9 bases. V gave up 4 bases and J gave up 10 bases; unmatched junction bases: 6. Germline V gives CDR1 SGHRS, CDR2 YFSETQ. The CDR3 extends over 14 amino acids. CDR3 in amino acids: CASSPRDRDSPLHF. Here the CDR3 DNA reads TGCGCCAGCAGCCCCCGGGACAGGGACTCACCCCTCCACTTT.

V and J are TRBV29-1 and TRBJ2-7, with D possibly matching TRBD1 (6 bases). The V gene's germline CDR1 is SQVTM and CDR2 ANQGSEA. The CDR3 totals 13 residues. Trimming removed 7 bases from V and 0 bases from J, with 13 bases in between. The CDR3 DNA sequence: TGCAGCGCTGCAGGGGTCCTCTCCTACGAGCAGTACTTC. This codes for CSAAGVLSYEQYF.

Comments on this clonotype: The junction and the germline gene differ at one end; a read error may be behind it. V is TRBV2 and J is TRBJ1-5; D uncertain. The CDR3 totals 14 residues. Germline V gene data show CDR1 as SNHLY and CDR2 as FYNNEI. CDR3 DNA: TGTGCCAGCAGTAGGATAGGGAACAACGTTTTCAGGAATTTT. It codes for CASSRIGNNVFRNF.

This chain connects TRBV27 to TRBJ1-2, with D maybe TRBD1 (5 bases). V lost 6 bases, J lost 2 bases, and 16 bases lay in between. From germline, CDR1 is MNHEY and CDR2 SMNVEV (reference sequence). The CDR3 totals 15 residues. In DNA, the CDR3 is TGTGCCAGCAGCCACGGTCTGGGACGGAACTATGGCTACACCTTC. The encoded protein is CASSHGLGRNYGYTF.

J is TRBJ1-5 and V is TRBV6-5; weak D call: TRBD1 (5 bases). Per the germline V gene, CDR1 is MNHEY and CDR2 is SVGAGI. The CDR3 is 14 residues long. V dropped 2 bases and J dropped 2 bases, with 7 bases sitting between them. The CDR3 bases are TGTGCCAGCAGTTACCAGGGAGGCAATCAGCCCCAGCATTTT. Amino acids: CASSYQGGNQPQHF.

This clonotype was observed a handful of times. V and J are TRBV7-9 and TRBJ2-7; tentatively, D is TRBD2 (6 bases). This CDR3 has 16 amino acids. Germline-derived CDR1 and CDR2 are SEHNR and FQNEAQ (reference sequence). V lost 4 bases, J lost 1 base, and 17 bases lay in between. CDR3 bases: TGTGCCAGCAGCTCAGCACGGGGGAGAGGATCCTACGAGCAGTACTTC. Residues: CASSSARGRGSYEQYF. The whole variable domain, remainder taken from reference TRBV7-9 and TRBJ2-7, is DTGVSQNPRHKITKRGQNVTFRCDPISEHNRLYWYRQTLGQGPEFLTYFQNEAQLEKSRLLSDRFSAERPKGSFSTLEIQRTEQGDSAMYLCASSSARGRGSYEQYFGPGTRLTVT.

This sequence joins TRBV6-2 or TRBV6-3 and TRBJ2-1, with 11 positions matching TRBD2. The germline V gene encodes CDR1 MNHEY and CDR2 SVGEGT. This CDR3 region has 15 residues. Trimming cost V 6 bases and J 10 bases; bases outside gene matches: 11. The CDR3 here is CASRHSGGALGEQFF. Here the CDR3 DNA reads TGTGCCAGCAGACATAGCGGGGGGGCCCTTGGGGAGCAGTTCTTC.

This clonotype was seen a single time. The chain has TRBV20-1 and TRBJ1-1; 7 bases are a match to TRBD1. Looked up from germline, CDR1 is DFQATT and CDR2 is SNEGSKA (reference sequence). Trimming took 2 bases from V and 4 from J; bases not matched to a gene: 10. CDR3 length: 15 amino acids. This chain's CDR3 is CSARPTTGMGTEAFF. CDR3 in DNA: TGCAGTGCTAGACCTACGACAGGGATGGGCACTGAAGCTTTCTTT.

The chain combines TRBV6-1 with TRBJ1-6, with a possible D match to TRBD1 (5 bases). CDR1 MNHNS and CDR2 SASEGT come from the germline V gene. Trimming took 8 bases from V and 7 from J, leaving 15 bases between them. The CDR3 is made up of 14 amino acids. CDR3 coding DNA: TGTGCCAGCTTAACGGGAAGGGACAATTCACCCCTCCACTTT. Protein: CASLTGRDNSPLHF.

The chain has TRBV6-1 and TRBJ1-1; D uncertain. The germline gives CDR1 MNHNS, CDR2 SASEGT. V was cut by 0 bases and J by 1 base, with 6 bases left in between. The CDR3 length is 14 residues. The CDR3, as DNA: TGTGCCAGCAGTGAAGCAGACGAGAACACTGAAGCTTTCTTT. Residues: CASSEADENTEAFF.